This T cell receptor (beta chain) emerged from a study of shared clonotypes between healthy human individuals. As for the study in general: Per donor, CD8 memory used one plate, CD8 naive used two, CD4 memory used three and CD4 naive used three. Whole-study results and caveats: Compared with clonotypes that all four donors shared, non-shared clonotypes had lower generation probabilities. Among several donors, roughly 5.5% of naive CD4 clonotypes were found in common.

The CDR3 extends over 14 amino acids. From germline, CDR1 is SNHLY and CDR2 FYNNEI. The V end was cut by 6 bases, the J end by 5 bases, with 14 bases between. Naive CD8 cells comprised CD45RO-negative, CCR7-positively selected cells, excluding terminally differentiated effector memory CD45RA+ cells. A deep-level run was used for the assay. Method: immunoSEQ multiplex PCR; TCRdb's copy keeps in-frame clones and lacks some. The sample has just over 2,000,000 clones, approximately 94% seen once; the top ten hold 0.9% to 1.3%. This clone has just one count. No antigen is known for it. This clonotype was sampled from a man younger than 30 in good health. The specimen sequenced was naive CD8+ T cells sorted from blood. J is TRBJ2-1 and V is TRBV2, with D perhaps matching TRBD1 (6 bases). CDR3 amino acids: CASSESQGHNEQFF. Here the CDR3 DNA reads TGTGCCAGCAGCGAGTCACAGGGACACAATGAGCAGTTCTTC.